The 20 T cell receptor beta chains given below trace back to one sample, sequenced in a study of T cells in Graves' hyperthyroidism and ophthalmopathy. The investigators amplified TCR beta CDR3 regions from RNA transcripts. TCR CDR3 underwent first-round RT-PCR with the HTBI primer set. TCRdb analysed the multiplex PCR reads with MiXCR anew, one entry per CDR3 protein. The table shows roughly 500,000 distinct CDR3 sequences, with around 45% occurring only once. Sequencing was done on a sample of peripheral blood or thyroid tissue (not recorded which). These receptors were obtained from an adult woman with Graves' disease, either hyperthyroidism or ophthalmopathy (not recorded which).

CDR3 in DNA: TGTGCCAGCACCTCCCCGGGGACCCAGTACTTC. It yields the protein CASTSPGTQYF. The chain uses TRBV12-3 or TRBV12-4 and TRBJ2-5, with unresolved D. Between the trimmed V and J ends, which lost 7 bases and 7 bases, there was a span of 10 bases. The CDR3 is 11 residues long.

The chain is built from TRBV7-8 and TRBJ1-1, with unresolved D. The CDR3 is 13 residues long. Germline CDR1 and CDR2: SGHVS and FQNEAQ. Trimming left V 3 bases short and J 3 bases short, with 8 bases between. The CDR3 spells CASSFSEDTEAFF. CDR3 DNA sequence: TGTGCCAGCAGCTTTTCTGAAGACACTGAAGCTTTCTTT.

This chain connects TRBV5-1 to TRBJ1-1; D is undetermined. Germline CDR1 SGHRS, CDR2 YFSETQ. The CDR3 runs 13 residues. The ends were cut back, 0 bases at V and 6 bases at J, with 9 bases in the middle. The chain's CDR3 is CASSLVPGSEAFF. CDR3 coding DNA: TGCGCCAGCAGCTTGGTCCCAGGCTCTGAAGCTTTCTTT.

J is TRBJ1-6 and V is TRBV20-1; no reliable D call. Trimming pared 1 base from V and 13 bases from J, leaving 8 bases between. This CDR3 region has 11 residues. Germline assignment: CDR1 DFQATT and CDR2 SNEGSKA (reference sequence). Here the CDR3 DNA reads TGCAGTGCTAGAGGGTCCGGCCCCCTCCACTTT. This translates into CSARGSGPLHF.

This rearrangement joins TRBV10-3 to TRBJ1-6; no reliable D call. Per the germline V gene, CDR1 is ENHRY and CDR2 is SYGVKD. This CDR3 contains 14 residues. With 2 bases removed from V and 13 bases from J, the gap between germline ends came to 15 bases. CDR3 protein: CAISEAGLNQPLHF. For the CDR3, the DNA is TGTGCCATCAGTGAGGCAGGACTTAATCAGCCCCTCCACTTT.

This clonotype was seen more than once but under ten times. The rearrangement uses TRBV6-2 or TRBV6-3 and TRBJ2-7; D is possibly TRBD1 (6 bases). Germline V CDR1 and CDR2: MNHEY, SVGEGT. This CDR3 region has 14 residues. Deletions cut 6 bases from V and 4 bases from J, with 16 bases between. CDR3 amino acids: CASRDPGTRYEQYF. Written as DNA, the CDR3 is TGTGCCAGCAGGGACCCCGGGACACGGTACGAGCAGTACTTC.

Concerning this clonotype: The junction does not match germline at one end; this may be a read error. CDR3 sequence (DNA): TGTGCCAGCAGCATTCTACAGGGGGCGGTGGTCTTT. Protein: CASSILQGAVVF. V is TRBV25-1 and J is TRBJ1-1, with 9 bases identical to TRBD1. CDR1 and CDR2 (germline): MGHDK, SYGVNS. The CDR3 has 12 residues.

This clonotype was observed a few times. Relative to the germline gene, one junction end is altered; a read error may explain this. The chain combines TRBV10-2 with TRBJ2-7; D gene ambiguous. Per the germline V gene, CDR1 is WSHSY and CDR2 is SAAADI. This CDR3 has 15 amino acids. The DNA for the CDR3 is TGTGCCAGCTCACCTGCTCGGCCCCGCGACTACGAGCAGTACTTC. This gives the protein CASSPARPRDYEQYF.

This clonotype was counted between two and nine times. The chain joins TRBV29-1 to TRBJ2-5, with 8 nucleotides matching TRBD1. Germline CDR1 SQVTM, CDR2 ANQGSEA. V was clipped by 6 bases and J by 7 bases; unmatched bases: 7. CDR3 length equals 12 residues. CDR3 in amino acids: CSVDRAEGTQYF. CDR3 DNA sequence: TGCAGCGTGGACAGGGCCGAAGGGACCCAGTACTTC.

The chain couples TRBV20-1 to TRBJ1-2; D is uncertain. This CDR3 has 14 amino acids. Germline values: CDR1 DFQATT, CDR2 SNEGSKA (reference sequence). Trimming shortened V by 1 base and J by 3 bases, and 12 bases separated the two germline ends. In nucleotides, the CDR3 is TGCAGTGCTAGAGGACCGCGGTCGGACTATGGCTACACCTTC. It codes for CSARGPRSDYGYTF.

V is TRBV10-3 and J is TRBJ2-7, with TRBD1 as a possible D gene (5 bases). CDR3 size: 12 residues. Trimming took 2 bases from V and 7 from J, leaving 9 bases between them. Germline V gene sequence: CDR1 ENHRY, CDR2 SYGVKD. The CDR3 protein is CAISETGREQYF. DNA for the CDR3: TGTGCCATCAGTGAGACAGGTCGTGAGCAGTACTTC.

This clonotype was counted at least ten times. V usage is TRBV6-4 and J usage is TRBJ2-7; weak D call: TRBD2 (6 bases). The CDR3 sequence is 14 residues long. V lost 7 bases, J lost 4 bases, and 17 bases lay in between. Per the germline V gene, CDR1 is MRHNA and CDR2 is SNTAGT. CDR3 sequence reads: CASTPGLRPYEQYF. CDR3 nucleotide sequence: TGTGCCAGCACCCCGGGACTCCGCCCTTACGAGCAGTACTTC.

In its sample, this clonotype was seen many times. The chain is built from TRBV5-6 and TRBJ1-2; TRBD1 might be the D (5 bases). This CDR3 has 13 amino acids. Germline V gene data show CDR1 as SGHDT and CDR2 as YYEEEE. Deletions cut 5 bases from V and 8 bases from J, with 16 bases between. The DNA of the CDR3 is TGTGCCAGCAGTTATCCTCAGGGCCAGGGCTACACCTTC. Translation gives CASSYPQGQGYTF.

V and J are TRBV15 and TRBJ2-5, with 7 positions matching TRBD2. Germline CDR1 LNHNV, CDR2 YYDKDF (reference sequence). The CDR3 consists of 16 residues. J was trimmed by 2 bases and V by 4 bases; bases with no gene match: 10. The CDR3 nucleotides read TGTGCCACCAGCACAGGGAAGACTAGCCAACAAGAGACCCAGTACTTC. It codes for CATSTGKTSQQETQYF.

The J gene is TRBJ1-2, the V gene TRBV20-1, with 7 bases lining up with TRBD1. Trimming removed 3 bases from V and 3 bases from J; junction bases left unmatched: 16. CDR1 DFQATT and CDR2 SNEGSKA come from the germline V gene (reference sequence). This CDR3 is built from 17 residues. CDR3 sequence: CSASLDRKGANYYGYTF. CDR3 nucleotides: TGCAGTGCTAGCTTAGATCGGAAGGGGGCCAATTACTATGGCTACACCTTC.

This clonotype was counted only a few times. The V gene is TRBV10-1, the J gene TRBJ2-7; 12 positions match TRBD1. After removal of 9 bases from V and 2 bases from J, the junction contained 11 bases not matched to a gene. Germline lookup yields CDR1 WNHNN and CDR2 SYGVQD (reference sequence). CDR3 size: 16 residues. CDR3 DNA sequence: TGCGCCAGTCCGGGACAGGGGGCTGCGGAAGCCTACGAGCAGTACTTC. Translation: CASPGQGAAEAYEQYF.

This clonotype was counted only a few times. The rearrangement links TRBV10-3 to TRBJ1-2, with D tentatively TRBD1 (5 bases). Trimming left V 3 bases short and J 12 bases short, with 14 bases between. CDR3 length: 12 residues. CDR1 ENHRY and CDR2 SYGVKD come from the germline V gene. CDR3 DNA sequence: TGTGCCATCAGTGATAACTCCGGGGCGAACACCTTC. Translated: CAISDNSGANTF.

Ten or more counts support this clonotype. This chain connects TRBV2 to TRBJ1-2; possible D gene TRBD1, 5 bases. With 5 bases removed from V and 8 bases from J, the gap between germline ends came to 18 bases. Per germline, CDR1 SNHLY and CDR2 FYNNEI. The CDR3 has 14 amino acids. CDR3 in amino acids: CASSNRDRALGYTF. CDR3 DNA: TGTGCCAGCAGTAACCGGGACCGGGCCTTAGGCTACACCTTC.

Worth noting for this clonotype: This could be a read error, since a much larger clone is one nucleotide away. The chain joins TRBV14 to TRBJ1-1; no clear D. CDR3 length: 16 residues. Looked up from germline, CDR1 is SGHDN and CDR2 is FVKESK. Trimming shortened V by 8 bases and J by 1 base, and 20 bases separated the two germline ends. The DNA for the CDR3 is TGTGCCAGCGGCCGGCCTTGGGTTGGACGGAACACTGAAGCTTTCTTT. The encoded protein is CASGRPWVGRNTEAFF.

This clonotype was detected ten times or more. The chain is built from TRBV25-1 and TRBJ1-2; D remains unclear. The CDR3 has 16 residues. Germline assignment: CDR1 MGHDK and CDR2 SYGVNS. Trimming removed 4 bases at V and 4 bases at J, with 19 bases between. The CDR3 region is CASSVPFGRYGYGYTF. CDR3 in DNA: TGTGCCAGCAGTGTCCCATTTGGGCGGTACGGCTATGGCTACACCTTC.